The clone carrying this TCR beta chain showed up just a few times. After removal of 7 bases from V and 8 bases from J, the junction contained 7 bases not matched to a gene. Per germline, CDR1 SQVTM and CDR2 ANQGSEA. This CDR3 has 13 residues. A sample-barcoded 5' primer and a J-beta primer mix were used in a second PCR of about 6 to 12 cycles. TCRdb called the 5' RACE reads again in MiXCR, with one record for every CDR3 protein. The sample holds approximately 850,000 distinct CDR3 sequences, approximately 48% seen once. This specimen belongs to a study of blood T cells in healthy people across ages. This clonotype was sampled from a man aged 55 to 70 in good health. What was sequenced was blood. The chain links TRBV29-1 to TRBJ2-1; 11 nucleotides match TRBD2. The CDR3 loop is CSARLAGSYEQFF. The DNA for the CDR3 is TGCAGCGCTCGACTAGCGGGGTCGTATGAGCAGTTCTTC.